The following is a T cell receptor (beta chain) sequence with its context. Its antigen is not known. Germline CDR1 SQVTM, CDR2 ANQGSEA. The ends lost 4 bases at V and 3 bases at J; junction bases unmatched: 8. The CDR3 loop spans 15 amino acids. Primers: 60 Vbeta forward and 13 Jbeta reverse. TCRdb's table, derived via immunoSEQ multiplex PCR, lists solely in-frame clones and lacks some. The sample consists of fewer than 200,000 clones, roughly 86% of them appearing once. This specimen comes from a study of cytomegalovirus exposure and HLA in healthy donors. Study-level results: Cytomegalovirus-associated TCR beta chains were listed, numbering 164. A later analysis showed TCR association rates differing by HLA locus, peaking at DRB1 and lowest at HLA-C. It was reported that the classifier diagnosed cytomegalovirus status with high specificity and sensitivity in both the original and validation cohorts.

The J gene is TRBJ2-3, the V gene TRBV29-1, with 9 bases that match TRBD2. Sequencing input: PBMCs. The sequence was obtained from a man aged 40-50 years in good health and CMV-seropositive. CDR3 nucleotides: TGCAGCGTTGTGTCGTTGGCGGGAGGGACAGATACGCAGTATTTT. Translating it yields CSVVSLAGGTDTQYF.